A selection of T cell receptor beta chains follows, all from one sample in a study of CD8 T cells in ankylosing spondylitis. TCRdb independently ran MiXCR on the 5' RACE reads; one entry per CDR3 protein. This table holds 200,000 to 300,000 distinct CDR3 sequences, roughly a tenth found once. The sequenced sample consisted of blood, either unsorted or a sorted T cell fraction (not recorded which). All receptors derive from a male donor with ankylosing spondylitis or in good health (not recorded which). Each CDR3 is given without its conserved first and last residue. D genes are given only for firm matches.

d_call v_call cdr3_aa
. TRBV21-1 ASSKGDRVTSRETQY
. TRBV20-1 SAGVGGNSYEQY
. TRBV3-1 ASSQAHLPGWGQY
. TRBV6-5 ASGYEQY
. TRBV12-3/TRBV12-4 ASSLAQAAAQH
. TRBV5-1 ASSTLLGGKQAGYT
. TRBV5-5 ASSGHLAEFGNEQF
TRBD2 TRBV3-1 ASNPGGGRAYEQY
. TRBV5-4 ASSGGPDYEQY
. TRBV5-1 ASRAGTDTQY
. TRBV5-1 ASSLDGVGSPLH
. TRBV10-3 AISESETGNTGELF
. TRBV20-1 SAEALGGNTEAF
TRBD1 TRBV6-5 ASIMGQGRNTEAF
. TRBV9 ASSATDRFTYEQY
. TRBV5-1 ASSPGDSEETQY
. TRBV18 ASSGDVPYEQY
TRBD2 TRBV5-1 ASSLTAGAYNEQF
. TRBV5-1 ASRRGGTSTDTQY
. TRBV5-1 ASSLETLADTQY
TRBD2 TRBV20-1 SARSLAGGETQY
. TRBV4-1 ASSQGSVDTQY
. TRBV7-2 ASSLGGARAGELF
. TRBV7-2 ASSPRGSNEQF
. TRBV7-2 TSSLGQGRNTIY